The rows below give T cell receptor beta chains drawn from one sample of a study of blood T cells in healthy people across ages. TCRdb recomputed calls from the 5' RACE reads with MiXCR, one row per CDR3 protein. The sample includes 1.5 million to 2 million distinct CDR3 sequences, 49% of them seen just once. Sequenced: blood. The receptors were sampled from a woman aged 40 to 49 in good health. Both conserved end residues are part of each CDR3. D genes are given only for firm matches. A row's size may be missing; if present it is once, few, many or a size class.

j_gene	abundance	v_gene	d_gene	CDR3nt	CDR3aa
TRBJ1-5	few	TRBV4-3	NA	TGCGCCAGCAGCCCTCGGGCCTGGGCCTCTAGCAATCAGCCCCAGCATTTT	CASSPRAWASSNQPQHF
TRBJ2-3	many	TRBV6-1	TRBD2	TGTGCCAGCAGTGAAATTAGCGGGGGCACAGATACGCAGTATTTT	CASSEISGGTDTQYF
TRBJ2-1	few	TRBV7-6	NA	TGTGCCAGCAGCTTAGATCGGCCGGACCGGTACAATGAGCAGTTCTTC	CASSLDRPDRYNEQFF
TRBJ2-5	NA	TRBV20-1	TRBD2	TGCAGTGCTAGAGTTGCGCTAGCGGGGGGGCCCACCCGGGAGACCCAGTACTTC	CSARVALAGGPTRETQYF
TRBJ1-6	NA	TRBV20-1	NA	TGCAGTGCTAGGAGGTCCGGGCACTATAATTCACCCCTCCACTTT	CSARRSGHYNSPLHF
TRBJ2-7	few	TRBV27	TRBD1	TGTGCCAGGGCAGGGGGCTACGAGCAGTACTTC	CARAGGYEQYF
TRBJ2-5	few	TRBV5-1	NA	TGCGCCAGCAGTTCTTTGGGTCGGGGCCAAGAGACCCAGTACTTC	CASSSLGRGQETQYF
TRBJ2-4	NA	TRBV11-2	NA	TGTGCCAGCAGCTTAGATCCAGGGGGGGGACTAGCCAAAAACATTCAGTACTTC	CASSLDPGGGLAKNIQYF
TRBJ2-1	once	TRBV5-1	NA	TGCGCCAGCAGCTTGGTGGAGACAAGTTACAATGAGCAGTTCTTC	CASSLVETSYNEQFF
TRBJ2-3	NA	TRBV6-2/TRBV6-3	TRBD2	TGTGCCAGCAGTTCAATGCCGGGACTAGCGGGGGGGCGCATCACATTCGATACGCAGTATTTT	CASSSMPGLAGGRITFDTQYF
TRBJ2-3	NA	TRBV19	TRBD2	TGTGCCAGTAGTATCGGCGGGGGTCGAACTAGCACAGATACGCAGTATTTT	CASSIGGGRTSTDTQYF
TRBJ1-2	NA	TRBV9	NA	TGTGCCAGCAGCCAAACAGGGTTTGGCTACACCTTC	CASSQTGFGYTF
TRBJ2-3	NA	TRBV7-9	NA	TGTGCCAGCAGCTTAGGGATTAGCGTCACAGATACGCAGTATTTT	CASSLGISVTDTQYF
TRBJ2-5	few	TRBV7-2	NA	TGTGCCAGCAGCTTATTTAGGGTTGGTGAGACCCAGTACTTC	CASSLFRVGETQYF
TRBJ2-1	NA	TRBV4-1	TRBD2	TGCGCCAGCAGCCAAGATCGAGCGGGGGGGCTTGAGCAGTTCTTC	CASSQDRAGGLEQFF
TRBJ2-7	many	TRBV7-2	NA	TGTGCCAGCAGCTCACCAGACAGCCCCTACGAGCAGTACTTC	CASSSPDSPYEQYF
TRBJ2-1	NA	TRBV24-1	NA	TGTGCCACCAGCCCGAGGGGGACCGAGTCATTTGTGGAAAATGAGCAGTTCTTC	CATSPRGTESFVENEQFF
TRBJ2-5	few	TRBV4-1	TRBD2	TGCGCCAGCAGCCCCACTAGCGGGGTTTCGGAGACCCAGTACTTC	CASSPTSGVSETQYF
TRBJ1-2	NA	TRBV6-1	TRBD1	TGTGCCAGCAGTGCACGGACAGGGGTGGCCTATGGCTACACCTTC	CASSARTGVAYGYTF
TRBJ1-6	NA	TRBV27	NA	TGTGCCAGCCTACACAGCCTAAGGTCAGGGGCAGGGTCACCCCTCCACTTT	CASLHSLRSGAGSPLHF
TRBJ1-5	few	TRBV20-1	NA	TGCAGTGCTAGTGCCGAAAGCAATCAGCCCCAGCATTTT	CSASAESNQPQHF
TRBJ2-1	NA	TRBV28	NA	TGTGCCAGCAGTTACAGGGGACCAGCGGGTTCTGAGCAGTTCTTC	CASSYRGPAGSEQFF
TRBJ1-1	NA	TRBV20-1	TRBD1	TGCAGTGCCCGACAGGGAGGGGTCACTGAAGCTTTCTTT	CSARQGGVTEAFF
TRBJ2-7	once	TRBV7-2	NA	TGTGCCAGCAGCTTAGATTCCAGGGCCGAGCAGTACTTC	CASSLDSRAEQYF
TRBJ1-2	few	TRBV20-1	NA	TGCAGTGCTAAGCGGGGGGATGGCTACACCTTC	CSAKRGDGYTF
TRBJ2-3	NA	TRBV6-2/TRBV6-3	TRBD2	TGTGCCAGCAGTTACACGGCGGCTAGCGGGGGCTCCACAGATACGCAGTATTTT	CASSYTAASGGSTDTQYF
TRBJ2-1	NA	TRBV27	NA	TGTGCCAGCAGGCTTGGGCGGAATGAGCAGTTCTTC	CASRLGRNEQFF
TRBJ1-2	NA	TRBV6-1	NA	TGTGCCAGCAGCGAAAAGTGGCGGGTATTGAGCTACACCTTC	CASSEKWRVLSYTF
TRBJ2-1	NA	TRBV2	TRBD2	TGTGCCAGCGGTGAAGCGCTTGGGCTAGCGGGGGGCCGCTCCTACAATGAGCAGTTCTTC	CASGEALGLAGGRSYNEQFF
TRBJ1-6	NA	TRBV27	NA	TGTGCCAGCAGTTTTGAAGGGTATAATTCACCCCTCCACTTT	CASSFEGYNSPLHF
TRBJ2-1	NA	TRBV12-3/TRBV12-4	NA	TGTGCCAGCAACGACGACTCGTCCTCCTACAATGAGCAGTTCTTC	CASNDDSSSYNEQFF
TRBJ2-3	NA	TRBV28	NA	TGTGCCAGCACTTTCGGACAGTCAAACACAGATACGCAGTATTTT	CASTFGQSNTDTQYF
TRBJ1-6	NA	TRBV20-1	NA	TGCAGTGCTAGGGAAGACGTCGGCGATTCACCCCTCCACTTT	CSAREDVGDSPLHF
TRBJ2-3	NA	TRBV7-2	NA	TGTGCCAGCAGCCCCTTACGGTACACAGATACGCAGTATTTT	CASSPLRYTDTQYF
TRBJ2-1	many	TRBV2	NA	TGTGCCAGCAAGGGGGGCTCCTACAATGAGCAGTTCTTC	CASKGGSYNEQFF
TRBJ2-5	NA	TRBV2	TRBD1	TGTGCCAGCAGTGGGACAGGAACACGGACGGGGACCCAGTACTTC	CASSGTGTRTGTQYF
TRBJ1-4	NA	TRBV12-3/TRBV12-4	NA	TGTGCCAGCAGTGCTTCAGCAGCAACTAATGAAAAACTGTTTTTT	CASSASAATNEKLFF
TRBJ1-1	few	TRBV2	NA	TGTGCCAGCAGTAACACTGAAGCTTTCTTT	CASSNTEAFF
TRBJ1-2	few	TRBV12-3/TRBV12-4	NA	TGTGCCAGCAGTTTGAGGCAGGGGCCGGCCAATGGCTATGGCTACACCTTC	CASSLRQGPANGYGYTF
TRBJ2-7	NA	TRBV13	TRBD2	TGTGCCAGCAGTCGGGAGGGAGTCCGGGAGCAGTACTTC	CASSREGVREQYF
TRBJ1-2	NA	TRBV4-1	NA	TGCGCCAGCAGCTTTGATACGCTGGGATTTGGGTATGGCTACACCTTC	CASSFDTLGFGYGYTF
TRBJ2-3	once	TRBV3-1	NA	TGTGCCAGCAGCCAAGAGGGAGAGAGCACAGATACGCAGTATTTT	CASSQEGESTDTQYF
TRBJ2-7	once	TRBV7-9	NA	TGTGCCAGCAGCTCACTTATCGGAGGGACTGACCGTTCCTACGAGCAGTACTTC	CASSSLIGGTDRSYEQYF
TRBJ1-2	few	TRBV2	NA	TGTGCCAGCAGTGAACGGGGGAATGGCTACACCTTC	CASSERGNGYTF
TRBJ2-5	once	TRBV3-1	NA	TGTGCCAGCAGCCATATTGTGGGGGGGGCCCAAGAGACCCAGTACTTC	CASSHIVGGAQETQYF
TRBJ2-3	NA	TRBV7-2	NA	TGTGCCAGCAGCTTACCGGGGGACTTCACAGATACGCAGTATTTT	CASSLPGDFTDTQYF
TRBJ1-4	NA	TRBV11-2	NA	TGTGCCAGCAGCTTACCCCTTCTGGGGCATGAAAAACTGTTTTTT	CASSLPLLGHEKLFF
TRBJ1-4	NA	TRBV29-1	NA	TGCAGCGCCGTAAGGACAGTTAATGAAAAACTGTTTTTT	CSAVRTVNEKLFF
TRBJ1-4	NA	TRBV10-3	TRBD1	TGTGCCATCAGTGAGTCGTGGACAGGGGCAACTAATGAAAAACTGTTTTTT	CAISESWTGATNEKLFF
TRBJ2-7	few	TRBV6-5	NA	TGTGCCGCCCGGGACGGCTGGAGCTACGAGCAGTACTTC	CAARDGWSYEQYF